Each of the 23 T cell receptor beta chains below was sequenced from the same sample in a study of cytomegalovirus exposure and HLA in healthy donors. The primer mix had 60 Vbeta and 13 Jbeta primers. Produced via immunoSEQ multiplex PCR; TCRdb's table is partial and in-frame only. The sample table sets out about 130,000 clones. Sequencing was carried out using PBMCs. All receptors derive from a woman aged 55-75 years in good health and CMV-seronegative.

CDR3 sequence (DNA): TGTGCCAGCAGCCAAGATAGGACTAGCGGGAGGGAGAGGGTTGAGCAGTTCTTC. This sequence encodes CASSQDRTSGRERVEQFF. V and J are TRBV4-2 and TRBJ2-1, with 15 bases that match TRBD2. The V gene's germline CDR1 is LGHNA and CDR2 YNFKEQ. This CDR3 has 18 amino acids. Trimming removed 0 bases from V and 9 bases from J; junction bases left unmatched: 9.

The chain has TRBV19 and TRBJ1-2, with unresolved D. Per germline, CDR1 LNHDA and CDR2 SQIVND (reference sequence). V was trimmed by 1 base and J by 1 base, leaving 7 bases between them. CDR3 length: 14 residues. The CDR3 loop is CASSIGQFNYGYTF. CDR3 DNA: TGTGCCAGTAGTATAGGGCAGTTTAACTATGGCTACACCTTC.

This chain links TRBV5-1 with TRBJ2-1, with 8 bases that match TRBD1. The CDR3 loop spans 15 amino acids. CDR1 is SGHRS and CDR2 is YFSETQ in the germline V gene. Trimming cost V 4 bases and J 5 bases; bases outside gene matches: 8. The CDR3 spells CASSRGQASDNEQFF. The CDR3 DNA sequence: TGCGCCAGCAGCCGGGGACAGGCATCGGACAATGAGCAGTTCTTC.

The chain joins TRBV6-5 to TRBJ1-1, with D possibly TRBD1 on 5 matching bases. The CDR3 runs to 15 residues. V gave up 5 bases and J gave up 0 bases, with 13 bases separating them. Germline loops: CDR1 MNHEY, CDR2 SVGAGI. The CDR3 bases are TGTGCCAGCAGTAAAAAAGGGGCCATGAACACTGAAGCTTTCTTT. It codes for CASSKKGAMNTEAFF.

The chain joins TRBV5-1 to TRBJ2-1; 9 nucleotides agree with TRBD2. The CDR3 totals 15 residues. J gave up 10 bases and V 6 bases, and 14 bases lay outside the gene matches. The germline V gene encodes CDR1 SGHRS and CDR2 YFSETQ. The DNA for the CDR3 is TGCGCCAGCACCCAGACTAGCGGCCGCGGAAGGGAGCAGTTCTTC. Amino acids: CASTQTSGRGREQFF.

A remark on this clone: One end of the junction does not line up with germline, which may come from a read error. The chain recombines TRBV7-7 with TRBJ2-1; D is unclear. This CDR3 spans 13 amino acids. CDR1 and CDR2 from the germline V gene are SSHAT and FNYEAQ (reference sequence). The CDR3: CASSISDSNEQFF. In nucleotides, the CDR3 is TGTGCTAGCAGCATATCAGATTCCAATGAGCAGTTCTTC.

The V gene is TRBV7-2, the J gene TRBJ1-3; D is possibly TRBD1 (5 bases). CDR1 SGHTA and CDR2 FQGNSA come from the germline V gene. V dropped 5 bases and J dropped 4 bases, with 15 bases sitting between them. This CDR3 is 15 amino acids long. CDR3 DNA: TGTGCCAGCAGCAACAGTGCAGGGTGGGGAAACACCATATATTTT. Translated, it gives CASSNSAGWGNTIYF.

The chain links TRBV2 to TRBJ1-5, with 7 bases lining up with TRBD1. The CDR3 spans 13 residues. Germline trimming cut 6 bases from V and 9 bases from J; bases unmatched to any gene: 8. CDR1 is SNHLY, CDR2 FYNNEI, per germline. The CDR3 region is CASRGDSLGPQHF. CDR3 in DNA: TGTGCCAGCAGGGGGGACAGCCTCGGGCCCCAGCATTTT.

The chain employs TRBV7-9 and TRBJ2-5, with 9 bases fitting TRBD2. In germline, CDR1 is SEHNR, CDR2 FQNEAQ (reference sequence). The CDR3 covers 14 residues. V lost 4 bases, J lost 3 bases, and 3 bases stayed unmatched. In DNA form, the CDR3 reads TGTGCCAGCAGCTCTTTAGCGGGGGAAGAGACCCAGTACTTC. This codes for CASSSLAGEETQYF.

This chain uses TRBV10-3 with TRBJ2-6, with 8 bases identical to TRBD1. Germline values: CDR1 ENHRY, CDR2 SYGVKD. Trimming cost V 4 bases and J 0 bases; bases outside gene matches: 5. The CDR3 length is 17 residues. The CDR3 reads CAISVQGASSGANVLTF. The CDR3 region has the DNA TGTGCCATCAGTGTTCAGGGGGCGAGCTCTGGGGCCAACGTCCTGACTTTC.

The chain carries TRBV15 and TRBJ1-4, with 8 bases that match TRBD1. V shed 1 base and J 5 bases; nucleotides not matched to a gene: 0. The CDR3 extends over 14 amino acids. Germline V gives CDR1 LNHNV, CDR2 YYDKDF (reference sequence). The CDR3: CATSRGQGNEKLFF. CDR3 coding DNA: TGTGCCACCAGCAGAGGACAGGGGAATGAAAAACTGTTTTTT.

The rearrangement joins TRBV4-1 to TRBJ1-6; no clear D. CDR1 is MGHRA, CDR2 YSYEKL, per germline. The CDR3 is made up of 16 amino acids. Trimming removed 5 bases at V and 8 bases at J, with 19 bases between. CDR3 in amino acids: CASSSPARRRDSPLHF. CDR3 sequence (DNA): TGCGCCAGCAGCTCGCCGGCTCGCAGGAGGGATTCACCCCTCCACTTT.

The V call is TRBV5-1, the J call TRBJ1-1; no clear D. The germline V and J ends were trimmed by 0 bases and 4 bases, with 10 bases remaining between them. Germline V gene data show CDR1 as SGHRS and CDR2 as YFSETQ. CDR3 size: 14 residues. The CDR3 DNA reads TGCGCCAGCAGCTTGGGGTCGTTGAGCACTGAAGCTTTCTTT. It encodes CASSLGSLSTEAFF.

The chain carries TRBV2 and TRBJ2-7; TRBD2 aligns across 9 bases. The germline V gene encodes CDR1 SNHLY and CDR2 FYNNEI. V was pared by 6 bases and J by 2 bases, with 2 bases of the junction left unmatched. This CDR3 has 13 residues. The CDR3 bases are TGTGCCAGCAGGGTAGCGGGGGCCTACGAGCAGTACTTC. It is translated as CASRVAGAYEQYF.

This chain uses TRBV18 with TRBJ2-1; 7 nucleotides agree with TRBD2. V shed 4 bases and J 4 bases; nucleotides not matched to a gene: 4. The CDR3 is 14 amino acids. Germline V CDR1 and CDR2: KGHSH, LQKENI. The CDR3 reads CASSRDYSYNEQFF. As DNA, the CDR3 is TGTGCCAGCTCACGGGACTACTCATACAATGAGCAGTTCTTC.

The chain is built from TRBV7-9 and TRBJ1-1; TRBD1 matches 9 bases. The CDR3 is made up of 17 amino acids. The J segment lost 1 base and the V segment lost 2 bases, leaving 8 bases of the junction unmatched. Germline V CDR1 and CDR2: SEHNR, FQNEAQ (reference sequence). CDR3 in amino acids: CASSLSQGQGSNTEAFF. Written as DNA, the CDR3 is TGTGCCAGCAGCTTATCCCAGGGACAGGGCTCGAACACTGAAGCTTTCTTT.

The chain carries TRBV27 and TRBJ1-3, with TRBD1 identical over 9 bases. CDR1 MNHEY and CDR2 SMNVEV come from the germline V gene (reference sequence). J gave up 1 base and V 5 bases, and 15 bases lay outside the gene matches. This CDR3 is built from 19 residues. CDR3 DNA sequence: TGTGCCAGCAGTAGATCGGGACAGGGTCAAGGGTGGTCTGGAAACACCATATATTTT. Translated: CASSRSGQGQGWSGNTIYF.

The CDR3 DNA sequence: TGTGCCAGCAGTGAATGGCCTCAGCCCCAGCATTTT. It encodes CASSEWPQPQHF. The V and J genes are TRBV6-1 and TRBJ1-5; D call uncertain. The CDR3 loop spans 12 amino acids. CDR1 is MNHNS, CDR2 SASEGT, per germline. V lost 2 bases to trimming and J lost 6 bases, with 5 bases between them.

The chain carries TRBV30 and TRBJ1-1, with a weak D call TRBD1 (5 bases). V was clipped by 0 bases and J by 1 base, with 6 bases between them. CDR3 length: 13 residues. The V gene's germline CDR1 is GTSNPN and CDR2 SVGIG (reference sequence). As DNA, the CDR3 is TGTGCCTGGAGTGTGGGGCGGAACACTGAAGCTTTCTTT. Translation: CAWSVGRNTEAFF.

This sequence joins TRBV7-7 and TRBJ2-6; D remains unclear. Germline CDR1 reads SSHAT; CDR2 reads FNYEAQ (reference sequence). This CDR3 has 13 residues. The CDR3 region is CASYNSGANVLTF. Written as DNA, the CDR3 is TGTGCTAGCTACAACTCTGGGGCCAACGTCCTGACTTTC.

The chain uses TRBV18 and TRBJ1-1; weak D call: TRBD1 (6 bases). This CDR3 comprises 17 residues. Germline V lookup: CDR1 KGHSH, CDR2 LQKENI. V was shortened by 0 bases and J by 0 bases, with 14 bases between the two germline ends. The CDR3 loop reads CASSPPGQPLMNTEAFF. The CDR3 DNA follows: TGTGCCAGCTCACCACCCGGACAGCCCTTAATGAACACTGAAGCTTTCTTT. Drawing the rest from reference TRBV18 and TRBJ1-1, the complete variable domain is NAGVMQNPRHLVRRRGQEARLRCSPMKGHSHVYWYRQLPEEGLKFMVYLQKENIIDESGMPKERFSAEFPKEGPSILRIQQVVRGDSAAYFCASSPPGQPLMNTEAFFGQGTRLTVV.

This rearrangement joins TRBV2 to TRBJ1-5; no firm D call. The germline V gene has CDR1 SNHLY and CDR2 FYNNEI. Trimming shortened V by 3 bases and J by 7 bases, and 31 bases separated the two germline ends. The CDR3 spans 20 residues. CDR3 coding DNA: TGTGCCAGCAGTGAGAAGGGCCCGGGAAGAACGTATCAGTTTAGGCAGCCCCAGCATTTT. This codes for CASSEKGPGRTYQFRQPQHF.

CDR3 loop: CASSLWVAGGSYNEQFF. CDR3 in DNA: TGTGCCAGCAGCTTATGGGTAGCGGGTGGCTCCTACAATGAGCAGTTCTTC. This sequence joins TRBV7-3 and TRBJ2-1; 7 bases map to TRBD2. The germline V gene has CDR1 SGHTA and CDR2 FQGTGA. The CDR3 extends over 17 amino acids. V lost 2 bases and J lost 0; bases outside the gene matches: 7.